These 7 T cell receptor beta chains were all obtained from the same sample, sequenced in a study of T cell responses to AZD1222 COVID-19 vaccine. TCRdb keeps only in-frame clones here, not all; method: immunoSEQ multiplex PCR. The top ten clones hold around 0.58% of a sample with about 260,000 clones, 85% to 95% of them seen once. Source: peripheral blood, taken on day 0 of AZD1222 vaccination. The receptors come from an adult in good health.

This clone came up once. V gene TRBV5-5 combines with J gene TRBJ1-2; no firm D call. CDR1 is SGHKS, CDR2 YYEKEE, per germline (reference sequence). V lost 4 bases and J 4 bases, leaving 14 bases between the germline ends. The CDR3 has 14 amino acids. The CDR3 protein is CASSVRSGGYGYTF. The CDR3 region has the DNA TGTGCCAGCAGCGTCCGGTCGGGTGGCTATGGCTACACCTTC.

The V and J genes are TRBV4-3 and TRBJ2-7; the D gene is possibly TRBD2 (6 bases). The CDR3 covers 14 residues. Germline values: CDR1 LGHNA, CDR2 YSLEER. V was shortened by 3 bases and J by 2 bases, with 11 bases between the two germline ends. CDR3 bases: TGCGCCAGCAGCCAGAGGCGGGGAACCTACGAGCAGTACTTC. It is translated as CASSQRRGTYEQYF.

The table lists this clone with a count of one. This sequence joins TRBV27 and TRBJ2-3; D tentatively reads TRBD1 or TRBD2 (5 bases each). The CDR3 extends over 15 amino acids. Germline V gene sequence: CDR1 MNHEY, CDR2 SMNVEV (reference sequence). Trimming removed 5 bases at V and 9 bases at J, with 21 bases between. CDR3 in amino acids: CASSPRERGLGTQYF. The CDR3 bases are TGTGCCAGCAGTCCCCGTGAACGGGGCCTAGGGACGCAGTATTTT.

This clone came up once. The rearrangement links TRBV2 to TRBJ1-2, with a possible D match to TRBD1 (5 bases). V was trimmed by 7 bases and J by 8 bases, leaving 14 bases between them. The length of the CDR3 is 12 residues. CDR1 and CDR2 (germline): SNHLY, FYNNEI. For the CDR3, the DNA is TGTGCCAGCATTGGGGCCCGTCGAGGCTACACCTTC. This codes for CASIGARRGYTF.

The genes are TRBV20-1 and TRBJ2-1, with 8 nucleotides matching TRBD1. J lost 5 bases, V lost 3 bases, and 9 bases had no gene match. The CDR3 totals 15 residues. CDR1 is DFQATT, CDR2 SNEGSKA, per germline (reference sequence). The CDR3 loop is CSASSWDRSDNEQFF. DNA of the CDR3: TGCAGTGCTAGTAGTTGGGACAGGTCTGACAATGAGCAGTTCTTC.

In DNA, the CDR3 is TGTGCCAGTAACCCTCAGTCGGGGGCAGGGAGTCAGGGCTACACCTTC. Protein: CASNPQSGAGSQGYTF. The chain uses TRBV19 and TRBJ1-2, with D perhaps TRBD1 (6 bases). The CDR3 has 16 amino acids. V was pared by 7 bases and J by 8 bases, with 26 bases between. From germline, CDR1 is LNHDA and CDR2 SQIVND (reference sequence).

The gene calls are TRBV15 and TRBJ2-2; D not certain. The CDR3 extends over 16 amino acids. Between the trimmed V and J ends, which lost 0 bases and 0 bases, there was a span of 8 bases. CDR1 and CDR2 from the germline V gene are LNHNV and YYDKDF (reference sequence). DNA of the CDR3: TGTGCCACCAGCAGAGAGGCAGCGCCGAACACCGGGGAGCTGTTTTTT. Its translation is CATSREAAPNTGELFF.